A few counts support the clone carrying this TCR beta chain. Profiling relied on immunoSEQ multiplex PCR, and the TCRdb table lists in-frame clones only, not all of them. This table has more than 150,000 clones, over 80% appearing once. This sample stems from a study of blood T cell repertoires in COVID-19. Specimen: peripheral blood. The receptor was isolated from a young woman with acute or convalescent COVID-19.

CDR3 bases: TGTGCCAGCTCAGACGAGACAGGGGGAAGTTATGGCTACACCTTC. The encoded protein is CASSDETGGSYGYTF. The genes are TRBV18 and TRBJ1-2, with 9 nucleotides matching TRBD1. Germline-derived CDR1 and CDR2 are KGHSH and LQKENI. With V trimmed by 5 bases and J by 5 bases, 9 bases remained unmatched. This CDR3 has 15 amino acids.